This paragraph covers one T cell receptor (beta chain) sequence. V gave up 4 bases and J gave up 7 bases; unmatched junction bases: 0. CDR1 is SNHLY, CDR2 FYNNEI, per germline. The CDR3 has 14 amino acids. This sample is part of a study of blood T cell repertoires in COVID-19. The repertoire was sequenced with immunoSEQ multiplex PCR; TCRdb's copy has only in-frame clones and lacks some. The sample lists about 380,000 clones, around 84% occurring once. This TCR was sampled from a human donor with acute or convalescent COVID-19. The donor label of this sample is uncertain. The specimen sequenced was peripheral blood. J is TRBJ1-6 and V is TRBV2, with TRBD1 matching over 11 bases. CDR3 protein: CASSGDRGNSPLHF. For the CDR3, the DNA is TGTGCCAGCAGTGGGGACAGGGGGAATTCACCCCTCCACTTT. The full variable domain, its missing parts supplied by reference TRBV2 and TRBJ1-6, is EPEVTQTPSHQVTQMGQEVILRCVPISNHLYFYWYRQILGQKVEFLVSFYNNEISEKSEIFDDQFSVERPDGSNFTLKIRSTKLEDSAMYFCASSGDRGNSPLHFGNGTRLTVT.